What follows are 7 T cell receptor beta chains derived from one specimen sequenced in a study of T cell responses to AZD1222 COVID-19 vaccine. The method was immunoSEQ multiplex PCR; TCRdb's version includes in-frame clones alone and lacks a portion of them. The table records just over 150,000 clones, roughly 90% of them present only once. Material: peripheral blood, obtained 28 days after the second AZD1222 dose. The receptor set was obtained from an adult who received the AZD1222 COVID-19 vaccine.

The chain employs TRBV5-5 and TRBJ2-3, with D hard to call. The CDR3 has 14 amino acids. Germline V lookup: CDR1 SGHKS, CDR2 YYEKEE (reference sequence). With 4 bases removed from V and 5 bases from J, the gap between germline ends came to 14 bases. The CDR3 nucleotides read TGTGCCAGCAGCACCCGAACGTCAAAAGATACGCAGTATTTT. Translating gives CASSTRTSKDTQYF.

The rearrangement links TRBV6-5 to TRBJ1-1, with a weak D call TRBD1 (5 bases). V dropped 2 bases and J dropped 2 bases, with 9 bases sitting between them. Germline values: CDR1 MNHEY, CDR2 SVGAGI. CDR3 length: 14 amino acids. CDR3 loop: CASSYMGVNTEAFF. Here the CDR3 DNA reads TGTGCCAGCAGTTACATGGGGGTAAACACTGAAGCTTTCTTT.

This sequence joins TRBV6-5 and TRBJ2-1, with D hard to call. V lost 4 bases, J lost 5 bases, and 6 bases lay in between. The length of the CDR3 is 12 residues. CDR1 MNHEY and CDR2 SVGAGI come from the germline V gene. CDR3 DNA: TGTGCCAGCAGTTTGGAGCACAATGAGCAGTTCTTC. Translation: CASSLEHNEQFF.

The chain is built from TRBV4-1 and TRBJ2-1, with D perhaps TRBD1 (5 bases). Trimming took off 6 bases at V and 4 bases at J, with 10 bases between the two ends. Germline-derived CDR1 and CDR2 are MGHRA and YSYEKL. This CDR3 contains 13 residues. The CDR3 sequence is CASRGLVYNEQFF. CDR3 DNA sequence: TGCGCCAGCAGGGGGCTAGTGTACAATGAGCAGTTCTTC.

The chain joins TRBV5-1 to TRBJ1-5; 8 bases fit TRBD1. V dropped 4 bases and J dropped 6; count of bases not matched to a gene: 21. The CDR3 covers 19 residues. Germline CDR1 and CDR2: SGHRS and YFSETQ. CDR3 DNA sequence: TGCGCCAGCAGCCCGGAGCCGGGCCGGGGACCCAGGGGGCTTCAGCCCCAGCATTTT. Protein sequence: CASSPEPGRGPRGLQPQHF.

The CDR3 loop is CASSQSYEQYF. CDR3 in DNA: TGTGCCAGCAGCCAATCCTACGAGCAGTACTTC. The genes are TRBV14 and TRBJ2-7; unclear D gene. Germline V lookup: CDR1 SGHDN, CDR2 FVKESK. This CDR3 region has 11 residues. Deletions cut 2 bases from V and 1 base from J, with 0 bases between.

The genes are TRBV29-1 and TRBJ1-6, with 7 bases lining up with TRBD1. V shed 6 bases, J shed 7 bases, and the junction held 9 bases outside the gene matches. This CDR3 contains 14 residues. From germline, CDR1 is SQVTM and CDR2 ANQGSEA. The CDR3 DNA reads TGCAGCGTGCAGACAGGGAAGGAAAATTCACCCCTCCACTTT. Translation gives CSVQTGKENSPLHF.